These 16 T cell receptor beta chains were all obtained from the same sample, sequenced in a study of regulatory T cells in long-lasting Graves disease. Investigators prepared the TCR beta libraries by applying iRepertoire HTBI primers and Arm-PCR of CDR3 regions. TCRdb re-called the multiplex PCR reads through MiXCR, storing one row per CDR3 protein. The data contain under 450,000 distinct CDR3 sequences, about 25% of them singletons. Documented time point: persistent/refractory GD, antithyroid drugs over 5 years with positive TRAb. Extracted PBMC RNA gave rise to the TCR library. Material: peripheral blood mononuclear cells (PBMCs), obtained when the disease was refractory, from a patient treated with antithyroid drugs. These TCRs come from a female donor with Graves disease.

V is TRBV5-1 and J is TRBJ1-2; D might be TRBD1 (5 bases). Looked up from germline, CDR1 is SGHRS and CDR2 is YFSETQ. The ends were cut back, 5 bases at V and 0 bases at J, with 20 bases in the middle. The CDR3 runs 17 residues. CDR3 nucleotide sequence: TGCGCCAGCAGTCCCGGGGCAGCCACCTCATCTAACTATGGCTACACCTTC. It yields the protein CASSPGAATSSNYGYTF. Based on the CDR3 plus reference TRBV5-1 and TRBJ1-2, the full variable domain is KAGVTQTPRYLIKTRGQQVTLSCSPISGHRSVSWYQQTPGQGLQFLFEYFSETQRNKGNFPGRFSGRQFSNSRSEMNVSTLELGDSALYLCASSPGAATSSNYGYTFGSGTRLTVV.

The chain employs TRBV30 and TRBJ1-1, with a possible D match to TRBD1 (5 bases). The CDR3 is 12 amino acids. Germline V gene lookup returns CDR1 GTSNPN and CDR2 SVGIG (reference sequence). V shed 0 bases and J shed 10 bases, with 12 bases lying between them. In nucleotides, the CDR3 is TGTGCCTGGAGTGTACGGTGGGGCGCAGCTTTCTTT. Amino acid sequence: CAWSVRWGAAFF.

This clonotype was picked up a small number of times. The chain joins TRBV25-1 to TRBJ1-1; 10 bases align to TRBD1. CDR1 is MGHDK, CDR2 SYGVNS, per germline. CDR3 length: 18 amino acids. V was clipped by 4 bases and J by 1 base; unmatched bases: 12. The CDR3 sequence: CASSGTSTGGARNTEAFF. CDR3 coding DNA: TGTGCCAGCAGTGGAACTTCGACAGGGGGCGCGCGGAACACTGAAGCTTTCTTT.

CDR3 in amino acids: CASSPQGVDGYTF. The CDR3 nucleotides read TGTGCCAGCAGCCCTCAGGGGGTAGACGGCTACACCTTC. This chain uses TRBV7-2 with TRBJ1-2; 7 bases fit TRBD1. Germline V lookup: CDR1 SGHTA, CDR2 FQGNSA. Trimming took 5 bases from V and 8 from J; bases not matched to a gene: 8. The CDR3 contains 13 residues.

The sample holds many counts of this clonotype. The chain combines TRBV20-1 with TRBJ2-7; 7 bases align to TRBD1. The germline V gene encodes CDR1 DFQATT and CDR2 SNEGSKA (reference sequence). The trim removed 2 bases at V and 9 bases at J, leaving 7 bases unmatched. This CDR3 has 12 residues. Written as DNA, the CDR3 is TGCAGTGCTAGACGACAGGGTATGGTGCAGTACTTC. This translates into CSARRQGMVQYF.

A word on this clonotype: Compared with germline, one end of the junction differs, possibly owing to a read error. The chain has TRBV30 and TRBJ2-7; 8 nucleotides line up with TRBD2. Germline CDR1 and CDR2: GTSNPN and SVGIG (reference sequence). CDR3 length equals 11 residues. This chain's CDR3 is CAWIRGGWMEF. CDR3 nucleotides: TGTGCCTGGATTCGGGGGGGATGGATGGAGTTC.

J is TRBJ1-5 and V is TRBV19; the D is unclear. The germline V gene encodes CDR1 LNHDA and CDR2 SQIVND (reference sequence). The CDR3 runs to 20 residues. V gave up 2 bases and J gave up 2 bases, with 25 bases separating them. CDR3 nucleotide sequence: TGTGCCAGTAGTATACCCGAAAATTCCCGTTCTACCTCGGGCAATCAGCCCCAGCATTTT. It codes for CASSIPENSRSTSGNQPQHF.

This clonotype appeared a few times. The V gene is TRBV20-1, the J gene TRBJ1-2; 7 bases are a match to TRBD1. CDR1 and CDR2 (germline): DFQATT, SNEGSKA (reference sequence). The CDR3 runs 16 residues. The V and J ends lost 0 bases and 6 bases, in that order; junction bases with no gene match: 13. The CDR3 DNA sequence: TGCAGTGCTAGAGATCCCCCGGGACAGAAGTTCGATGGCTACACCTTC. Its translation is CSARDPPGQKFDGYTF.

This clonotype occurred a few times. The rearrangement joins TRBV5-1 to TRBJ2-1; 10 bases match TRBD2. Germline CDR1 SGHRS, CDR2 YFSETQ. V was clipped by 6 bases and J by 7 bases; unmatched bases: 4. CDR3 size: 13 residues. The chain's CDR3 is CASTVAGGNEQFF. CDR3 DNA sequence: TGCGCCAGCACCGTAGCGGGAGGAAATGAGCAGTTCTTC. The full variable domain, with the rest looked up from reference TRBV5-1 and TRBJ2-1, is KAGVTQTPRYLIKTRGQQVTLSCSPISGHRSVSWYQQTPGQGLQFLFEYFSETQRNKGNFPGRFSGRQFSNSRSEMNVSTLELGDSALYLCASTVAGGNEQFFGPGTRLTVL.

The V call is TRBV19, the J call TRBJ2-4; 7 positions match TRBD1. V was pared by 4 bases and J by 1 base, with 4 bases of the junction left unmatched. This CDR3 is 15 amino acids long. CDR1 and CDR2 (germline): LNHDA, SQIVND (reference sequence). CDR3 region: CASSTQGVAKNIQYF. The DNA for the CDR3 is TGTGCCAGTAGTACTCAGGGGGTTGCCAAAAACATTCAGTACTTC.

The chain is built from TRBV6-1 and TRBJ2-7; 8 nucleotides agree with TRBD1. Germline V gene sequence: CDR1 MNHNS, CDR2 SASEGT. This CDR3 spans 15 amino acids. V shed 5 bases and J 5 bases; nucleotides not matched to a gene: 11. The CDR3, as DNA: TGTGCCAGCAGTCCGCAGGGGGCTGGGGCCAACGAGCAGTACTTC. This codes for CASSPQGAGANEQYF.

This chain uses TRBV24-1 with TRBJ2-2; TRBD1 matches 10 bases. V trimming: 4 bases; J trimming: 6 bases; junction bases outside the gene matches: 4. The CDR3 is 15 amino acids. Germline CDR1 KGHDR, CDR2 SFDVKD. CDR3 in DNA: TGTGCCACCAGTGAGGGACAGGGGTATGCCGGGGAGCTGTTTTTT. Residues: CATSEGQGYAGELFF.

V and J are TRBV5-1 and TRBJ2-2; perhaps TRBD1 as D (6 bases). With 4 bases removed from V and 4 bases from J, the gap between germline ends came to 11 bases. CDR1 is SGHRS and CDR2 is YFSETQ in the germline V gene. The CDR3 consists of 14 residues. The CDR3 reads CASSIKQGTGELFF. The CDR3 DNA reads TGCGCCAGCAGCATCAAACAGGGCACCGGGGAGCTGTTTTTT.

The genes are TRBV29-1 and TRBJ2-5, with 10 bases fitting TRBD2. Germline V gene sequence: CDR1 SQVTM, CDR2 ANQGSEA. J was trimmed by 4 bases and V by 4 bases; bases with no gene match: 12. The CDR3 totals 16 residues. The DNA of the CDR3 is TGCAGCGTTGGTGCCCCTCTAGCGGGAGTGGTAGAGACCCAGTACTTC. As protein: CSVGAPLAGVVETQYF.

Only a few counts were recorded for this clonotype. This sequence joins TRBV10-3 and TRBJ2-2; D call uncertain. Trimming left V 2 bases short and J 5 bases short, with 15 bases between. From germline, CDR1 is ENHRY and CDR2 SYGVKD. The length of the CDR3 is 16 residues. In DNA form, the CDR3 reads TGTGCCATCAGTGAGGGCAGTGCCGGCAGGACCGGGGAGCTGTTTTTT. Encoded protein: CAISEGSAGRTGELFF.

V usage is TRBV27 and J usage is TRBJ1-2; perhaps TRBD1 as D (5 bases). The V gene lost 5 bases and the J gene lost 0 bases, with 13 bases spanning the gap. The germline V gene encodes CDR1 MNHEY and CDR2 SMNVEV (reference sequence). CDR3 size: 15 residues. The CDR3 nucleotides are TGTGCCAGCAGTCGCTGGGGCTTTACTAACTATGGCTACACCTTC. Translation: CASSRWGFTNYGYTF.